This TCR beta chain came from a study of shared clonotypes between healthy human individuals. Across the whole study: Used for every donor were three CD4 naive, three CD4 memory, two CD8 naive and one CD8 memory plate.

The CD4+ fraction was divided into a CD45RA+ naive subset and a CD45RA-negative memory subset. This CDR3 is 13 amino acids long. The V gene lost 3 bases and the J gene lost 9 bases, with 15 bases spanning the gap. Germline loops: CDR1 SGDLS, CDR2 YYNGEE. The data were produced by immunoSEQ multiplex PCR, yet TCRdb's version contains in-frame clones alone and is incomplete. Counted here are some 1.1 million clones, 60% to 80% occurring once; the ten biggest clones make up more than 0.85%. This TCR was recovered from a man aged 18 to 35 in good health. Some clones in this sample may be carry-over from other donors' samples. The chain links TRBV9 to TRBJ1-2; D uncertain. The sequencing input was memory CD4+ T cells from PBMCs. Specified subset: CD45RA-negative fraction. The CDR3 nucleotides read TGTGCCAGCAGCGGGACCCACGGGAGCAGCTACACCTTC. As protein: CASSGTHGSSYTF.